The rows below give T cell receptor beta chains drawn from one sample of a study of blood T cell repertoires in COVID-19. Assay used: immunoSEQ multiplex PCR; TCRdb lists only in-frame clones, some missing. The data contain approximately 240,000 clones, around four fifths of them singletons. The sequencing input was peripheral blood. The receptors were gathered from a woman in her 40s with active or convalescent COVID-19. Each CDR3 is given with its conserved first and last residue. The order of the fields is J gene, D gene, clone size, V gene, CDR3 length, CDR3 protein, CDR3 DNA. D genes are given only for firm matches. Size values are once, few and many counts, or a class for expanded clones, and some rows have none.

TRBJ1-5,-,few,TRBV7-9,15,CASSLGAGGNQPQHF,TGTGCCAGCAGCTTAGGGGCAGGGGGCAATCAGCCCCAGCATTTT
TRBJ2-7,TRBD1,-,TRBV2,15,CASSEVLTGAYEQYF,TGTGCCAGCAGTGAAGTTCTTACAGGGGCCTACGAGCAGTACTTC
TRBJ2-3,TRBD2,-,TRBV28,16,CASSLGGAGGPDTQYF,TGTGCCAGCAGTTTAGGAGGAGCGGGGGGGCCTGATACGCAGTATTTT
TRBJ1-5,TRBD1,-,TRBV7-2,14,CASSLETGNQPQHF,TGTGCCAGCAGCTTAGAGACAGGGAATCAGCCCCAGCATTTT
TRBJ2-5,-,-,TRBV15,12,CATSMRVETQYF,TGTGCCACCAGCATGAGGGTAGAGACCCAGTACTTC
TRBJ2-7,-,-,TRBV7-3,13,CASSLTEQAEQYF,TGTGCCAGCAGCTTAACTGAGCAGGCCGAGCAGTACTTC
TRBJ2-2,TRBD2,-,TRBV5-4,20,CASSPRGLAGASLNTGELFF,TGTGCCAGCAGCCCGCGGGGACTAGCGGGGGCCTCCCTGAACACCGGGGAGCTGTTTTTT
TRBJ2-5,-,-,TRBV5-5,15,CASSYQTAARETQYF,TGTGCCAGCAGCTACCAAACAGCGGCCCGGGAGACCCAGTACTTC
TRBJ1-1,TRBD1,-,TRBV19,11,CASTTGAEAFF,TGTGCCAGTACCACAGGGGCTGAAGCTTTCTTT
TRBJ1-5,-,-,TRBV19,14,CASRSRGGDQPQHF,TGTGCTAGTAGGAGTAGGGGGGGGGATCAGCCCCAGCATTTT
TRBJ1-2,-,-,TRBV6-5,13,CASSYSSVDGYTF,TGTGCCAGCAGTTACTCGTCGGTGGATGGCTACACCTTC
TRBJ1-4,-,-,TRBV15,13,CATSSRQLEKLFF,TGTGCCACCAGCAGTAGACAGCTTGAAAAACTGTTTTTT
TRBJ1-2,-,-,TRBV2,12,CASAPQKYGYTF,TGTGCCAGCGCCCCCCAGAAGTATGGCTACACCTTC
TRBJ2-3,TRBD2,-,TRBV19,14,CATRGLAGTDTQYF,TGTGCCACCCGGGGACTAGCGGGCACAGATACGCAGTATTTT
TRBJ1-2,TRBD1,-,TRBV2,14,CASRGTGEGYGYTF,TGTGCCAGCAGGGGGACAGGGGAAGGCTATGGCTACACCTTC
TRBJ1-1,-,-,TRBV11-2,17,CASTQTGTRFSNTEAFF,TGTGCCAGCACGCAGACCGGGACACGGTTCTCGAACACTGAAGCTTTCTTT
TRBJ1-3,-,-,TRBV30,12,CAWGGDGNTIYF,TGTGCCTGGGGAGGCGATGGAAACACCATATATTTT
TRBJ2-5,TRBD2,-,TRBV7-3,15,CASSLAGGRQETQYF,TGTGCCAGCAGCTTAGCGGGGGGCAGGCAAGAGACCCAGTACTTC
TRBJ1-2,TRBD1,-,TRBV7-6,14,CASSSTGTEEPYTF,TGTGCCAGCAGCTCTACCGGGACAGAGGAACCTTACACCTTC
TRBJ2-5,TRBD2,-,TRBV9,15,CASNPSGGNQETQYF,TGTGCCAGCAACCCTAGCGGGGGCAACCAAGAGACCCAGTACTTC
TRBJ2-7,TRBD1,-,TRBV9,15,CASSEGGSSRDEQYF,TGTGCCAGCAGCGAAGGGGGCAGCAGCAGGGACGAGCAGTACTTC
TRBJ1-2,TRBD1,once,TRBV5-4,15,CASSLMGQGNYGYTF,TGTGCCAGCAGCTTAATGGGACAGGGGAACTATGGCTACACCTTC
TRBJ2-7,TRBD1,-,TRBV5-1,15,CASSRETGSSYEQYF,TGCGCCAGCAGCAGGGAGACAGGGAGCTCCTACGAGCAGTACTTC
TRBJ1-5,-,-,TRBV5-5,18,CASSLVPGGGYSNQPQHF,TGTGCCAGCAGCTTGGTTCCGGGGGGCGGTTATAGCAATCAGCCCCAGCATTTT
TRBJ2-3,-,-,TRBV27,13,CASSQKKTDTQYF,TGTGCCAGCTCACAGAAAAAAACAGATACGCAGTATTTT
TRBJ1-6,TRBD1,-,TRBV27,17,CASSLFKTGGYNSPLHF,TGTGCCAGCAGTTTATTTAAGACAGGGGGCTATAATTCACCCCTCCACTTT
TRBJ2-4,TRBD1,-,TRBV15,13,CATSRGQGYIQYF,TGTGCCACCAGCAGAGGACAGGGGTACATTCAGTACTTC
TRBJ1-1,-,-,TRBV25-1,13,CASTFPGGTEAFF,TGTGCCAGCACCTTCCCCGGGGGCACTGAAGCTTTCTTT
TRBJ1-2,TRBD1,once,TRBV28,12,CASFDRVYGYTF,TGTGCCAGCTTCGACAGGGTCTATGGCTACACCTTC
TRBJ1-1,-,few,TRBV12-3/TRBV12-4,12,CASTMGGRGAFF,TGTGCCAGCACCATGGGGGGGCGCGGAGCTTTCTTT
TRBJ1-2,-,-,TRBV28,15,CASSPSMRLNYGYTF,TGTGCCAGCAGTCCCTCAATGAGGTTGAACTATGGCTACACCTTC
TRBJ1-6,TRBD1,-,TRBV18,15,CASSPGTGLNSPLHF,TGTGCCAGCTCACCCGGGACAGGCTTAAATTCACCCCTCCACTTT
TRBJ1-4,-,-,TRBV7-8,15,CASKFGRVGNEKLFF,TGTGCCAGCAAATTCGGGAGGGTCGGGAATGAAAAACTGTTTTTT
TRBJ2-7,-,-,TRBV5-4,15,CASSSNQGGVGEQYF,TGTGCCAGCAGCTCGAATCAGGGGGGTGTAGGCGAGCAGTACTTC
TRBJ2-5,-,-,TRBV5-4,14,CASSKARNQETQYF,TGTGCCAGCTCAAAGGCTAGGAACCAAGAGACCCAGTACTTC
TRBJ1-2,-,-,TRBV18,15,CASSPPNSRGDGYTF,TGTGCCAGCTCACCACCGAATAGCAGGGGTGATGGCTACACCTTC
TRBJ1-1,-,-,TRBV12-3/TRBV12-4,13,CASSLGPNTEAFF,TGTGCCAGCAGTTTGGGGCCGAACACTGAAGCTTTCTTT
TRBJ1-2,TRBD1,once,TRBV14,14,CASSQDGTVYGYTF,TGTGCCAGCAGCCAAGATGGGACAGTATATGGCTACACCTTC
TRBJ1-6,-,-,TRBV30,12,CAWSVRDSPLHF,TGTGCCTGGAGTGTCAGGGATTCACCCCTCCACTTT
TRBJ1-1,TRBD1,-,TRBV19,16,CASTKAGGRGNTEAFF,TGTGCCAGTACCAAGGCAGGGGGAAGAGGGAACACTGAAGCTTTCTTT
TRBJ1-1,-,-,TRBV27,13,CASSLIHDSEAFF,TGTGCCAGCAGTTTGATTCATGACAGTGAAGCTTTCTTT
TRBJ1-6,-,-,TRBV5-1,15,CASSSRTNRDSPLHF,TGCGCCAGCAGCTCACGGACAAATAGGGATTCACCCCTCCACTTT
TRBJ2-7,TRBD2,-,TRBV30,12,CAWTPGGGEQYF,TGTGCCTGGACACCTGGGGGGGGCGAGCAGTACTTC
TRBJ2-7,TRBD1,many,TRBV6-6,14,CASTTGQGDYEQYF,TGTGCCAGCACTACGGGACAGGGGGACTACGAGCAGTACTTC
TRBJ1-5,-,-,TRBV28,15,CATSWGIGTNQPQHF,TGTGCCACCAGTTGGGGCATAGGGACAAATCAGCCCCAGCATTTT
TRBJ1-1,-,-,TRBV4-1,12,CASSPPRAEAFF,TGCGCCAGCAGCCCCCCCCGGGCTGAAGCTTTCTTT
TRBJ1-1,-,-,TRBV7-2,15,CASSPTRLMNTEAFF,TGTGCCAGCAGCCCCACCAGGCTTATGAACACTGAAGCTTTCTTT
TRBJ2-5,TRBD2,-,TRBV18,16,CASSPEGTSGQETQYF,TGTGCCAGCTCACCAGAGGGGACTAGCGGACAAGAGACCCAGTACTTC
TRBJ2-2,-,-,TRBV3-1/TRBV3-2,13,CASSQETTGELFF,TGTGCCAGCAGCCAAGAAACTACCGGGGAGCTGTTTTTT
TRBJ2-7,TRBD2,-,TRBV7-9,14,CASTSSGVSYEQYF,TGTGCCTCAACCTCAAGCGGGGTCTCCTACGAGCAGTACTTC